The T cell receptor (beta chain) described here comes from a study of blood T cell repertoires in COVID-19. Germline CDR1 LGHNA, CDR2 YNFKEQ. The ends were cut back, 1 base at V and 1 base at J, with 17 bases in the middle. CDR3 length: 17 residues. Using immunoSEQ multiplex PCR, the repertoire was profiled, and TCRdb retains in-frame clones only, with some absent. The table lists around 200,000 clones, about 87% of them singletons. The sequenced sample was PBMCs or T cells enriched from blood (not recorded which). The chain has TRBV4-2 and TRBJ2-7, with D tentatively TRBD1 (8 bases). This sequence was found in a man aged 18 to 30 with acute COVID-19. The CDR3 DNA is TGTGCCAGCAGCCAAGTACAGGGGGGGGAAGCTTCCTACGAGCAGTACTTC. Protein sequence: CASSQVQGGEASYEQYF.